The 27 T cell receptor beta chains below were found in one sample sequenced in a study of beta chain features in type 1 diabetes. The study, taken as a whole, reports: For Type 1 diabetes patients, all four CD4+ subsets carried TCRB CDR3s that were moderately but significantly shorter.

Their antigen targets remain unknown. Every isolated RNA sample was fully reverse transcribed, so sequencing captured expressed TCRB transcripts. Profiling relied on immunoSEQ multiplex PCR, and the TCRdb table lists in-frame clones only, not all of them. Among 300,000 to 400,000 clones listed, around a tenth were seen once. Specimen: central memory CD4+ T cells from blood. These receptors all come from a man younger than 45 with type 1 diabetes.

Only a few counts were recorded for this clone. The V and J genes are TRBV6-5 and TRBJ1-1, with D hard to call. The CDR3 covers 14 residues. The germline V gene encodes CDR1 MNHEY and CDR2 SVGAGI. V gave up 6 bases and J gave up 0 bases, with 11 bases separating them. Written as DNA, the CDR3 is TGTGCCAGCAGGACGCGGGGAATGAACACTGAAGCTTTCTTT. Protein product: CASRTRGMNTEAFF.

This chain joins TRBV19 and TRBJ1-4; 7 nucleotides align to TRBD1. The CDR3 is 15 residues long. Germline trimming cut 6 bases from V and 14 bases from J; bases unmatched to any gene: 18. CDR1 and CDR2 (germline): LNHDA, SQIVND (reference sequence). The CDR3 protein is CASSPIDRAGSPLFF. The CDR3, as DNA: TGTGCCAGTAGCCCAATCGACAGGGCCGGCTCCCCTCTGTTTTTT.

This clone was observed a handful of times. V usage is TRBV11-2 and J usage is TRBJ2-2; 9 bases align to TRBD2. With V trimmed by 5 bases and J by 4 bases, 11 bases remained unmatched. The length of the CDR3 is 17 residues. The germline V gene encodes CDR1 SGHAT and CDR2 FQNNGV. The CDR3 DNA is TGTGCCAGCAGCCGCAGGCGGCTAGCGGGAATCACCGGGGAGCTGTTTTTT. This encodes CASSRRRLAGITGELFF. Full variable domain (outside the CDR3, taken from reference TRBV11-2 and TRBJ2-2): EAGVAQSPRYKIIEKRQSVAFWCNPISGHATLYWYQQILGQGPKLLIQFQNNGVVDDSQLPKDRFSAERLKGVDSTLKIQPAKLEDSAVYLCASSRRRLAGITGELFFGEGSRLTVL.

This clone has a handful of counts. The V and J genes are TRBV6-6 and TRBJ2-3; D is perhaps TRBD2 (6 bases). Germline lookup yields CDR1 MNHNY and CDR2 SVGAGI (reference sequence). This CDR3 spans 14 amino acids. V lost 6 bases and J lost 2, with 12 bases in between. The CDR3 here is CASRSLAATDTQYF. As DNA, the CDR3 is TGTGCCAGCAGGTCTTTAGCGGCCACAGATACGCAGTATTTT.

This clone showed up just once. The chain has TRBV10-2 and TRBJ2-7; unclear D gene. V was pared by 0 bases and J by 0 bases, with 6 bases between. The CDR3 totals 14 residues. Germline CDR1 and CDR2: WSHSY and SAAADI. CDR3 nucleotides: TGCGCCAGCAGTGAGTCAGCCAGCTCCTACGAGCAGTACTTC. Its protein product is CASSESASSYEQYF.

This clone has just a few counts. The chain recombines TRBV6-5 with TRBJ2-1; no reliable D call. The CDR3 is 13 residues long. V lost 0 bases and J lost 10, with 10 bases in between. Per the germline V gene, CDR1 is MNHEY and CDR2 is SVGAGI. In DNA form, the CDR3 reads TGTGCCAGCAGTTACTCTGGGCTAGAGGAGCAGTTCTTC. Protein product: CASSYSGLEEQFF.

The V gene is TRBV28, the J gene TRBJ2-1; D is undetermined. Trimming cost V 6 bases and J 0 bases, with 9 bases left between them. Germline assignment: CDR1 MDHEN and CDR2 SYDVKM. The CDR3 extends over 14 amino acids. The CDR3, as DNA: TGTGCCAGCAGACTGGGCGTCTCCTACAATGAGCAGTTCTTC. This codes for CASRLGVSYNEQFF.

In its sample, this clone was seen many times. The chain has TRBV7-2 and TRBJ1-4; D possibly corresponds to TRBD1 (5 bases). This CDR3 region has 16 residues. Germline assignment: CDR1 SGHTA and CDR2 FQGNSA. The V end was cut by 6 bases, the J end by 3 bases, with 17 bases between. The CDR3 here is CASSSRRGRANEKLFF. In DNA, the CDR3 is TGTGCCAGCAGTTCAAGGCGCGGCAGGGCTAATGAAAAACTGTTTTTT.

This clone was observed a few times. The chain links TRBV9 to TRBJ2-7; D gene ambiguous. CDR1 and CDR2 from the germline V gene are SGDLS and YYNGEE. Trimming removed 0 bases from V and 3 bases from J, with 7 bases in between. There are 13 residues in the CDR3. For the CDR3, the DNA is TGTGCCAGCAGCGTAGATGTAGGCTACGAGCAGTACTTC. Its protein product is CASSVDVGYEQYF.

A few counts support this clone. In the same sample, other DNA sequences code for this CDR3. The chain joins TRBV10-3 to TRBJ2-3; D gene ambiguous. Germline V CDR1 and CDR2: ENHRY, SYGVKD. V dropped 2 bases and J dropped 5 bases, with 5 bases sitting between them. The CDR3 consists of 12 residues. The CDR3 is CAISESGDTQYF. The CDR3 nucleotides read TGTGCCATCAGTGAGAGTGGAGATACGCAGTATTTT.

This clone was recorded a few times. CDR3 region: CASSPTGGPQHF. CDR3 DNA sequence: TGTGCCAGCAGTCCAACGGGGGGTCCCCAGCATTTT. The rearrangement uses TRBV6-1 and TRBJ1-5, with a weak D call TRBD1 (5 bases). Germline lookup yields CDR1 MNHNS and CDR2 SASEGT. V was shortened by 5 bases and J by 10 bases, with 12 bases between the two germline ends. The CDR3 has 12 amino acids.

The CDR3 spells CASSQGNRGPNTGELFF. The DNA of the CDR3 is TGCGCCAGCAGCCAGGGGAACAGGGGGCCAAACACCGGGGAGCTGTTTTTT. The J gene is TRBJ2-2, the V gene TRBV21-1; the D call in the table, TRBD1, was not verified against the DNA. TRBV21-1 is marked as a pseudogene. This CDR3 has 17 residues.

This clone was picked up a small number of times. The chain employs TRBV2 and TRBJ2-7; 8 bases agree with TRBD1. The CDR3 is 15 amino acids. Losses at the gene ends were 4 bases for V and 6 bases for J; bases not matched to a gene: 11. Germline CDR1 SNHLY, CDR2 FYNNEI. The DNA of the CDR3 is TGTGCCAGCAGTGGAGGGGACAGGTTAAAAGGCGAGCAGTACTTC. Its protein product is CASSGGDRLKGEQYF.

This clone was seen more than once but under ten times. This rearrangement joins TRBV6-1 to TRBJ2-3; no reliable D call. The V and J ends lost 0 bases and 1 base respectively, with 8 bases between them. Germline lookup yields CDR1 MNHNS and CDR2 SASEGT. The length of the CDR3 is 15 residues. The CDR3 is CASSEALLGTDTQYF. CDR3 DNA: TGTGCCAGCAGTGAAGCGCTTTTGGGCACAGATACGCAGTATTTT.

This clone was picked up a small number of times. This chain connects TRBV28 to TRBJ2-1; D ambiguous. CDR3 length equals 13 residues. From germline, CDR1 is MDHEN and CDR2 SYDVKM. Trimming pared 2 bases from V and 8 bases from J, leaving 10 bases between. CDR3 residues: CASSLPSRYEQFF. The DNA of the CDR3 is TGTGCCAGCAGTTTACCCAGCCGGTATGAGCAGTTCTTC.

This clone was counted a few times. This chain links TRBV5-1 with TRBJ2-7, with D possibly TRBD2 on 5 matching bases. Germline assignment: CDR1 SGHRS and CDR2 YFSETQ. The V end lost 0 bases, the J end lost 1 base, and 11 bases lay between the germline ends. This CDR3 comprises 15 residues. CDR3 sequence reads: CASSLAGVDSYEQYF. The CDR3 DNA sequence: TGCGCCAGCAGCTTGGCCGGGGTGGATTCCTACGAGCAGTACTTC.

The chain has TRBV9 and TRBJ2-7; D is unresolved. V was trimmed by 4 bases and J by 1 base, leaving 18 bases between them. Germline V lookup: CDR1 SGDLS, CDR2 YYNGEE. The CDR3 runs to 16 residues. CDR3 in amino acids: CASSPRDSISSYEQYF. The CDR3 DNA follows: TGTGCCAGCAGCCCTCGAGATAGCATCAGTTCCTACGAGCAGTACTTC.

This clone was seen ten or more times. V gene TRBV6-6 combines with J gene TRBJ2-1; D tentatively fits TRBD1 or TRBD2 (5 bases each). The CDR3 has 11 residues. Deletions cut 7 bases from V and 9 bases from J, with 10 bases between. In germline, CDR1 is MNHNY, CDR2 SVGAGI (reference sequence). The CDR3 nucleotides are TGTGCCAGCACGAGGGGCACTGAGCAGTTCTTC. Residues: CASTRGTEQFF.

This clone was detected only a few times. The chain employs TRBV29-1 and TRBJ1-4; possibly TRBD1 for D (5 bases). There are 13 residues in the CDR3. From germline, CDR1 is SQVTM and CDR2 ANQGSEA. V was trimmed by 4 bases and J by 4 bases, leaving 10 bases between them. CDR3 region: CSVGAGGNEKLFF. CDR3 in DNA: TGCAGCGTTGGCGCGGGGGGTAATGAAAAACTGTTTTTT.

The CDR3 nucleotides are TGTGCCAGCACCGCCCGGGATACGCAGTATTTT. Encoded protein: CASTARDTQYF. The chain recombines TRBV2 with TRBJ2-3; D unresolved. The CDR3 contains 11 residues. V lost 7 bases to trimming and J lost 6 bases, with 8 bases between them. The germline gives CDR1 SNHLY, CDR2 FYNNEI.

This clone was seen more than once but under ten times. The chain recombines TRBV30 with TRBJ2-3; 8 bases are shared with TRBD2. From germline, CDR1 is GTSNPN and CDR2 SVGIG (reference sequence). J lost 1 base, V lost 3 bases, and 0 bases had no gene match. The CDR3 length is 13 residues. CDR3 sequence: CAWRAGGTDTQYF. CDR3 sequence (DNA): TGTGCCTGGAGAGCGGGAGGCACAGATACGCAGTATTTT.

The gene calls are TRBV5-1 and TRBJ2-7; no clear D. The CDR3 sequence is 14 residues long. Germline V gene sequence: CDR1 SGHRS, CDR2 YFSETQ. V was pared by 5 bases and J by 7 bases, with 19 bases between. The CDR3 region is CASRLQDAAREQYF. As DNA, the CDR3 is TGCGCCAGCAGACTGCAAGACGCTGCGCGAGAGCAGTACTTC.

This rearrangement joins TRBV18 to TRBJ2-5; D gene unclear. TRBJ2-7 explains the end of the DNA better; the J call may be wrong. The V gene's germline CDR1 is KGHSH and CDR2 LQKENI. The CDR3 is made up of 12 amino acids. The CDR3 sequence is CASSHTIYEQYF. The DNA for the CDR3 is TGTGCCAGCTCACATACTATCTACGAGCAGTACTTC.

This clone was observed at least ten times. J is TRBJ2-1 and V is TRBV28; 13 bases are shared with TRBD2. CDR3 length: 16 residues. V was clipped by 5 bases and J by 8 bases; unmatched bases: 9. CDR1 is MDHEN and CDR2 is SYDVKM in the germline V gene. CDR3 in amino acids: CASSAGLAGVSYEQFF. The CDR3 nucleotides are TGTGCCAGCAGTGCTGGACTAGCGGGAGTTTCCTATGAGCAGTTCTTC.

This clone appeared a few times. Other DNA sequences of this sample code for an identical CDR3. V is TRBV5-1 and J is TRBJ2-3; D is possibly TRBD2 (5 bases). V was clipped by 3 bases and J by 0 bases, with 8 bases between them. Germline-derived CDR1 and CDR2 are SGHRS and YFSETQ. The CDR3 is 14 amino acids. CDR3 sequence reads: CASSSSGSTDTQYF. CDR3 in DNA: TGCGCCAGCAGCTCCTCGGGAAGCACAGATACGCAGTATTTT.

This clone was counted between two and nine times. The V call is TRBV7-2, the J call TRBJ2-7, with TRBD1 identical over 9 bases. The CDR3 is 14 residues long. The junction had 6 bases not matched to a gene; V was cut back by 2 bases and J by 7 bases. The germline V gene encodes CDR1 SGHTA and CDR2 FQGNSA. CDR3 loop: CASSLKQGALEQYF. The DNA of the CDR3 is TGTGCCAGCAGCTTAAAACAGGGGGCGCTTGAGCAGTACTTC.

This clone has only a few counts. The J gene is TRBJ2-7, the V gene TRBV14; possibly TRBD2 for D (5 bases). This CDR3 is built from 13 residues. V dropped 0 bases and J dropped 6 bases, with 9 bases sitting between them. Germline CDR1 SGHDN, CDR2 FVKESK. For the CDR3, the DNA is TGTGCCAGCAGCCAAGATCGAGGGAGCGAGCAGTACTTC. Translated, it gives CASSQDRGSEQYF.